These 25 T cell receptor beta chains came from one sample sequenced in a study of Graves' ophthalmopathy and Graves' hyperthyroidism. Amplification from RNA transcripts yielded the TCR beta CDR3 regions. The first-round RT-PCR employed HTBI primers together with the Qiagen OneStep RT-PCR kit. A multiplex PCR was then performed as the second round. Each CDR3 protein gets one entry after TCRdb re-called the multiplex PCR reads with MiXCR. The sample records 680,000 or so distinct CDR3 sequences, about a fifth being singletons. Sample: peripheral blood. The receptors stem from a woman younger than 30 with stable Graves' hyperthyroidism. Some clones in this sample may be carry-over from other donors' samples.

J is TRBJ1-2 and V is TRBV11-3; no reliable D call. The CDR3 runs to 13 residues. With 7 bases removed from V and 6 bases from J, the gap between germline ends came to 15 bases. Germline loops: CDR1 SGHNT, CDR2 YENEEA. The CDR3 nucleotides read TGTGCCAGCACCCGAGAGGGATTAGATGGCTACACCTTC. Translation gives CASTREGLDGYTF. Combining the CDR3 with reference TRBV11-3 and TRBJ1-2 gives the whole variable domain EAGVVQSPRYKIIEKKQPVAFWCNPISGHNTLYWYLQNLGQGPELLIRYENEEAVDDSQLPKDRFSAERLKGVDSTLKIQPAELGDSAVYLCASTREGLDGYTFGSGTRLTVV.

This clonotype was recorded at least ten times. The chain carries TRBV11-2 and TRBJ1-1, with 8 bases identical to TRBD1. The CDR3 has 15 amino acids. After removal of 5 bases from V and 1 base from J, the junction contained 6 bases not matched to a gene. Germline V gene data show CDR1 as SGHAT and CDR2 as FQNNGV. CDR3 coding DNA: TGTGCCAGCAGCCCACTAGGACAGGGGAACACTGAAGCTTTCTTT. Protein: CASSPLGQGNTEAFF.

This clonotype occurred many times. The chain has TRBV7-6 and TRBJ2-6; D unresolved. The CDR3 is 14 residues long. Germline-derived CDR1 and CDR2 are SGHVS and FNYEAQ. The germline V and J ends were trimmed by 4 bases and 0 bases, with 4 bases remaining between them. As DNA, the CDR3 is TGTGCCAGCAGCTCCAACTCTGGGGCCAACGTCCTGACTTTC. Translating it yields CASSSNSGANVLTF. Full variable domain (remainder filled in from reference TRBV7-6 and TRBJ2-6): GAGVSQSPRYKVTKRGQDVALRCDPISGHVSLYWYRQALGQGPEFLTYFNYEAQQDKSGLPNDRFSAERPEGSISTLTIQRTEQRDSAMYRCASSSNSGANVLTFGAGSRLTVL.

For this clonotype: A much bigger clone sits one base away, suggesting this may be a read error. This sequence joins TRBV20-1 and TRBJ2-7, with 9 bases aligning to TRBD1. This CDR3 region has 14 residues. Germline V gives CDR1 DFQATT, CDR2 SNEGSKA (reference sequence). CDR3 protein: CSSRPPGQGYEQYF. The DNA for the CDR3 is TGCAGTTCTAGACCGCCGGGACAGGGCTACGAGCAGTACTTC.

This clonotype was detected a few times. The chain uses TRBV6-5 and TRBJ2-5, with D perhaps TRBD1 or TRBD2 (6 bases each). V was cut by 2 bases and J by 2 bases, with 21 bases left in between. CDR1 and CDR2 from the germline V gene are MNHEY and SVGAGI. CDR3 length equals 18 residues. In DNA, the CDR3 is TGTGCCAGCAGTTACGGGTTGGGAACGGGGGCGCGGCAAGAGACCCAGTACTTC. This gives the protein CASSYGLGTGARQETQYF.

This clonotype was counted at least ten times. This CDR3 reads CAISTGGGGYTF. In DNA, the CDR3 is TGTGCCATCAGTACAGGGGGCGGTGGCTACACCTTC. V is TRBV10-3 and J is TRBJ1-2, with 9 bases that match TRBD1. V shed 5 bases, J shed 7 bases, and the junction held 2 bases outside the gene matches. The CDR3 contains 12 residues. Germline V gene lookup returns CDR1 ENHRY and CDR2 SYGVKD.

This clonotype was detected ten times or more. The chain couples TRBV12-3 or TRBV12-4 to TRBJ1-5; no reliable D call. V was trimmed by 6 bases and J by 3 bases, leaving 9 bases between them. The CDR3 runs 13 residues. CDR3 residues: CASSQSTNQPQHF. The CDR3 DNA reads TGTGCCAGCAGCCAGTCGACCAATCAGCCCCAGCATTTT.

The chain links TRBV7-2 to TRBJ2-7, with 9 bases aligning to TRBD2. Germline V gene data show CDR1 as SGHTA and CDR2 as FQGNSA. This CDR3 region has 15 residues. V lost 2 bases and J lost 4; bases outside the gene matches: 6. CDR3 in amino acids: CASSLPSSGKYEQYF. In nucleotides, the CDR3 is TGTGCCAGCAGCTTACCGTCTAGCGGGAAATACGAGCAGTACTTC.

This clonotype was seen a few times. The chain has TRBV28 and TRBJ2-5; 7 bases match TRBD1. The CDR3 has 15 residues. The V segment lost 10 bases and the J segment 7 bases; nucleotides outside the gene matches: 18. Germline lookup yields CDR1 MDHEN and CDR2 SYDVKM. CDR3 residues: CATRKRQGQFATQYF. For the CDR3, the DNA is TGTGCCACCCGCAAACGGCAGGGACAGTTTGCGACCCAGTACTTC.

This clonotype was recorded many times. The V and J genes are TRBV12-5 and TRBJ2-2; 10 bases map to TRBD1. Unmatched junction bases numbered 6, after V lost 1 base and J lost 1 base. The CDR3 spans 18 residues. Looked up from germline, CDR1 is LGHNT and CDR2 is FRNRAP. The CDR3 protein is CASGLALTGGWNTGELFF. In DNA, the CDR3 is TGTGCTAGTGGTTTGGCCTTGACAGGGGGCTGGAACACCGGGGAGCTGTTTTTT.

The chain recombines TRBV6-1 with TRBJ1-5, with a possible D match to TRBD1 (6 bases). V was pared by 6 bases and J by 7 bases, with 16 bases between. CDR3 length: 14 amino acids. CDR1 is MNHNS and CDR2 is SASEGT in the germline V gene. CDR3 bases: TGTGCCAGCAGCCCTACAGGGATAGGACAGCCCCAGCATTTT. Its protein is CASSPTGIGQPQHF.

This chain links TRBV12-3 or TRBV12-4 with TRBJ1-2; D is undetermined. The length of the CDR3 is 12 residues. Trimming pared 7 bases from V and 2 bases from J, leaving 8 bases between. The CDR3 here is CASTRTNYGYTF. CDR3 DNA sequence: TGTGCCAGCACCAGGACGAACTATGGCTACACCTTC.

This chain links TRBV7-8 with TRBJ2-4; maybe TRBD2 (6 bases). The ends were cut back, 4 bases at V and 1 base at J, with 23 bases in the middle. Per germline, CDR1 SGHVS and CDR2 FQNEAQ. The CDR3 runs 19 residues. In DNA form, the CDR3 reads TGTGCCAGCAGCTCGATGGGGGGAGCAGGGATTCGGGCCAAAAACATTCAGTACTTC. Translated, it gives CASSSMGGAGIRAKNIQYF.

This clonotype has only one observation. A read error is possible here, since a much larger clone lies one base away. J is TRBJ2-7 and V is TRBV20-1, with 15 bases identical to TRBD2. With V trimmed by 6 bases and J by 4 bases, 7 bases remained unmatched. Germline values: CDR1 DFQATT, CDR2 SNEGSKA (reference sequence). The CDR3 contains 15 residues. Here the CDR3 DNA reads TGCAGTGCGGGAGAGGGACTAGCGGGGGGTTACGAGCAGTACGTC. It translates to CSAGEGLAGGYEQYV.

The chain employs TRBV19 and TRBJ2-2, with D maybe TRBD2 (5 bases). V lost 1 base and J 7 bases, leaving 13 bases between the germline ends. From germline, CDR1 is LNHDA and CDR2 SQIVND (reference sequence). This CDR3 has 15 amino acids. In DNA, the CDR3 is TGTGCCAGTAGTATAGTCGGGGAAGAAAGCGGGGAGCTGTTTTTT. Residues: CASSIVGEESGELFF.

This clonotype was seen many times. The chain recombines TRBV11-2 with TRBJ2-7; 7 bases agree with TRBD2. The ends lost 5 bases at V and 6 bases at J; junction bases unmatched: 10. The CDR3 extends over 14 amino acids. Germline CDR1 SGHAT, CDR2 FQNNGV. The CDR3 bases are TGTGCCAGCAGCCAACAAAGACTAGCCGTCGAGCAGTACTTC. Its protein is CASSQQRLAVEQYF.

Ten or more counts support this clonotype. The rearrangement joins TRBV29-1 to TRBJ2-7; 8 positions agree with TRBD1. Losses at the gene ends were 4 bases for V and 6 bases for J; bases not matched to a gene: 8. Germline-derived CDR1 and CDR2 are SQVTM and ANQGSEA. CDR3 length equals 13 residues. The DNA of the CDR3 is TGCAGCGTTGGTGGGGCAGGGGGCGGCGAGCAGTACTTC. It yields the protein CSVGGAGGGEQYF.

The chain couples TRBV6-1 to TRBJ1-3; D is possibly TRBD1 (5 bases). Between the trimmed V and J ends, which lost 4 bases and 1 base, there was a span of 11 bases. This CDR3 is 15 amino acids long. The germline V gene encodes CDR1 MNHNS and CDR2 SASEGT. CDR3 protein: CASSVGLSSGNTIYF. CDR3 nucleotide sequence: TGTGCCAGCAGTGTGGGACTCTCATCTGGAAACACCATATATTTT.

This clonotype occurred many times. Here the CDR3 reads CATSRVITPPRYYGYTF. The CDR3 region has the DNA TGTGCCACCAGCAGAGTCATAACACCTCCCCGCTACTATGGCTACACCTTC. The chain uses TRBV15 and TRBJ1-2; D not resolved. Trimming cost V 1 base and J 3 bases, with 18 bases left between them. Germline V gives CDR1 LNHNV, CDR2 YYDKDF (reference sequence). This CDR3 comprises 17 residues. The whole variable domain, filled in from reference TRBV15 and TRBJ1-2, reads DAMVIQNPRYQVTQFGKPVTLSCSQTLNHNVMYWYQQKSSQAPKLLFHYYDKDFNNEADTPDNFQSRRPNTSFCFLDIRSPGLGDTAMYLCATSRVITPPRYYGYTFGSGTRLTVV.

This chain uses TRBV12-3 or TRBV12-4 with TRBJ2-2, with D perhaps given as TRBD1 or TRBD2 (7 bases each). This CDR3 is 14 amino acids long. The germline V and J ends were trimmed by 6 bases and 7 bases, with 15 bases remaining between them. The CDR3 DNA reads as TGTGCCAGCAGAACCGACAGGGACTACGGGGAGCTGTTTTTT. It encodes CASRTDRDYGELFF.

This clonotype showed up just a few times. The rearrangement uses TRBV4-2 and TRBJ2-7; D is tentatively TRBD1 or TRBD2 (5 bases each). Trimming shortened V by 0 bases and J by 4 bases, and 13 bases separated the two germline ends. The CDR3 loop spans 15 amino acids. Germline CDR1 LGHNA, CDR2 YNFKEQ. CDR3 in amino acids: CASSQESPGPYEQYF. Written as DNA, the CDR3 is TGTGCCAGCAGCCAAGAGTCTCCGGGGCCGTACGAGCAGTACTTC.

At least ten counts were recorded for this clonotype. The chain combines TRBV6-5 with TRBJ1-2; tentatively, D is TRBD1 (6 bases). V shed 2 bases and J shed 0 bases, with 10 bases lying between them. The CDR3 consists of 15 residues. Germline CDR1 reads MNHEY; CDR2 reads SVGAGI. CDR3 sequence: CASSYGTTTNYGYTF. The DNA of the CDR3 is TGTGCCAGCAGTTACGGGACAACAACTAACTATGGCTACACCTTC.

CDR3: CASSFRQGYAEAFF. Here the CDR3 DNA reads TGTGCCAGCAGTTTCCGACAGGGTTACGCTGAAGCTTTCTTT. The rearrangement joins TRBV6-5 to TRBJ1-1; 7 bases agree with TRBD1. The germline gives CDR1 MNHEY, CDR2 SVGAGI. This CDR3 comprises 14 residues. J was trimmed by 6 bases and V by 4 bases; bases with no gene match: 8.

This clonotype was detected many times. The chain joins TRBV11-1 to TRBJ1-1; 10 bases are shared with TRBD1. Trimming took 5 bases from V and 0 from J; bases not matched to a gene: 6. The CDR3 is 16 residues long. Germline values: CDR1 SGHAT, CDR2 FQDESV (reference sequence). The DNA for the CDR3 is TGTGCCAGCAGCCGACAGGGGGCGGCGATGAACACTGAAGCTTTCTTT. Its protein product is CASSRQGAAMNTEAFF.

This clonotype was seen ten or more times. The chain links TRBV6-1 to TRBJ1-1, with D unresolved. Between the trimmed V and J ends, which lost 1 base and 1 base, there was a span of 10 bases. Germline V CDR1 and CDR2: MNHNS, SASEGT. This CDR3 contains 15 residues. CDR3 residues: CASSEVGRWNTEAFF. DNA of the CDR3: TGTGCCAGCAGTGAAGTAGGACGGTGGAACACTGAAGCTTTCTTT.